One and the same sample provided the 10 T cell receptor beta chains below, sequenced in a study of molecular identifiers for immune sequencing clone quantification. MiXCR, run by TCRdb on the PCR reads, gives a single entry per CDR3 protein. The table has more than 85,000 distinct CDR3 sequences, 36% seen once. The sequencing sample was made of naive CD8+ T cells from blood, with Jurkat cell RNA spiked in. Subset in this sample: FACS-sorted CD8+CD4-CCR7+CD45RA+ naive T cells. The receptors originated from a human donor in good health. Some libraries in this study had Jurkat cell RNA spiked in.

V gene TRBV28 combines with J gene TRBJ2-7; TRBD2 aligns across 15 bases. The CDR3 runs 15 residues. V lost 3 bases to trimming and J lost 4 bases; unmatched junction nucleotides: 1. The germline V gene encodes CDR1 MDHEN and CDR2 SYDVKM. CDR3 amino acids: CASSLGTSGRYEQYF. CDR3 nucleotides: TGTGCCAGCAGTTTGGGGACTAGCGGGAGGTACGAGCAGTACTTC.

Many counts were recorded for this clonotype. The chain combines TRBV11-2 with TRBJ2-7; D remains unclear. V shed 8 bases and J shed 3 bases, with 11 bases lying between them. This CDR3 has 12 residues. Germline V gives CDR1 SGHAT, CDR2 FQNNGV. The CDR3 DNA sequence: TGTGCCAGCGAAAGCGAGAGCTACGAGCAGTACTTC. Encoded protein: CASESESYEQYF.

The sample holds many counts of this clonotype. This chain uses TRBV5-8 with TRBJ2-7, with 7 bases identical to TRBD1. The CDR3 loop spans 13 amino acids. J was trimmed by 1 base and V by 6 bases; bases with no gene match: 4. The germline V gene has CDR1 SGHTS and CDR2 YDEGEE. DNA of the CDR3: TGTGCCAGCAAGCACAGGGGATCCTACGAGCAGTACTTC. This gives the protein CASKHRGSYEQYF.

At least ten counts were recorded for this clonotype. This rearrangement joins TRBV5-6 to TRBJ1-2, with D perhaps TRBD1 (5 bases). V was trimmed by 1 base and J by 7 bases, leaving 11 bases between them. Germline assignment: CDR1 SGHDT and CDR2 YYEEEE. This CDR3 has 13 amino acids. The CDR3 loop reads CASSLWGTSGYTF. The CDR3 coding sequence is TGTGCCAGCAGCTTGTGGGGGACGTCTGGCTACACCTTC. Drawing the rest from reference TRBV5-6 and TRBJ1-2, the complete variable domain is DAGVTQSPTHLIKTRGQQVTLRCSPKSGHDTVSWYQQALGQGPQFIFQYYEEEERQRGNFPDRFSGHQFPNYSSELNVNALLLGDSALYLCASSLWGTSGYTFGSGTRLTVV.

There are a few counts of this clonotype. V and J are TRBV28 and TRBJ2-7, with 10 bases identical to TRBD2. V lost 5 bases and J lost 3; bases outside the gene matches: 7. The CDR3 has 15 residues. Germline V gene data show CDR1 as MDHEN and CDR2 as SYDVKM. CDR3 sequence reads: CASSTALAGVYEQYF. Here the CDR3 DNA reads TGTGCCAGCAGTACCGCCCTAGCGGGAGTCTACGAGCAGTACTTC.

V usage is TRBV7-9 and J usage is TRBJ2-2; D ambiguous. Germline loops: CDR1 SEHNR, CDR2 FQNEAQ (reference sequence). V was trimmed by 5 bases and J by 1 base, leaving 11 bases between them. The CDR3 covers 15 residues. The CDR3 coding sequence is TGTGCCAGCAGCCCCCCTTCTAGGAACACCGGGGAGCTGTTTTTT. Protein sequence: CASSPPSRNTGELFF.

This chain joins TRBV6-1 and TRBJ2-2; perhaps D is TRBD1 or TRBD2 (7 bases each). Trimming took 6 bases from V and 4 from J, leaving 12 bases between them. This CDR3 is built from 14 residues. Germline-derived CDR1 and CDR2 are MNHNS and SASEGT. Here the CDR3 reads CASRGRGLTGELFF. In DNA form, the CDR3 reads TGTGCCAGCAGAGGGAGGGGGCTCACCGGGGAGCTGTTTTTT.

A word on this clonotype: A much larger clonotype is one base distant, so this may be a read error. V is TRBV7-2 and J is TRBJ2-7, with D possibly matching TRBD2 (6 bases). The CDR3 loop spans 17 amino acids. Germline CDR1 and CDR2: SGHTA and FQGNSA. V was trimmed by 1 base and J by 6 bases, leaving 22 bases between them. CDR3 coding DNA: TGTGCCAGCAGCTTAGATTTCTTTCGGCTTACGCGGGGCGAGCAGTACTTC. This codes for CASSLDFFRLTRGEQYF.

In this sample, this clonotype turned up a few times. V is TRBV4-1 and J is TRBJ2-7; D is perhaps TRBD1 (5 bases). This CDR3 spans 13 amino acids. Trimming took off 1 base at V and 2 bases at J, with 6 bases between the two ends. CDR1 is MGHRA and CDR2 is YSYEKL in the germline V gene. CDR3 amino acids: CASSQGGPYEQYF. CDR3 nucleotide sequence: TGCGCCAGCAGCCAAGGGGGCCCCTACGAGCAGTACTTC.

Concerning this clonotype itself: It may be a read error: a sequence one base away is much more abundant. The chain has TRBV10-3 and TRBJ2-3; the D is unclear. CDR1 and CDR2 from the germline V gene are ENHRY and SYGVKD. The CDR3 sequence is 16 residues long. CDR3 sequence (DNA): TGTGCCATCGGCAACCCAGACTCGTTCCTCACAGATACGCGGTATTTT. As protein: CAIGNPDSFLTDTRYF.